The 12 T cell receptor beta chains listed next were all sequenced from one sample in a study of blood T cell repertoires in COVID-19. TCRdb's table, derived via immunoSEQ multiplex PCR, lists solely in-frame clones and lacks some. Of about 140,000 clones listed, approximately 80% are singletons. Sequences were obtained from PBMCs or T cells enriched from blood (not recorded which). These receptors all come from a woman under 30 who had been exposed to COVID-19.

V gene TRBV15 combines with J gene TRBJ2-7; 7 nucleotides agree with TRBD2. Germline loops: CDR1 LNHNV, CDR2 YYDKDF (reference sequence). The J segment lost 1 base and the V segment lost 1 base, leaving 1 base of the junction unmatched. There are 14 residues in the CDR3. CDR3 in DNA: TGTGCCACCAGCAGAGCCGGGGGGTCCTACGAGCAGTACTTC. Protein sequence: CATSRAGGSYEQYF.

This chain uses TRBV13 with TRBJ2-6, with 10 bases lining up with TRBD2. Germline V CDR1 and CDR2: PRHDT, FYEKMQ (reference sequence). The length of the CDR3 is 18 residues. Trimming at V came to 5 bases and at J to 1 base, leaving 8 bases not matched to a gene. The CDR3 region is CASSPHIAGGSGANVLTF. In nucleotides, the CDR3 is TGTGCCAGCAGCCCGCACATAGCGGGAGGATCTGGGGCCAACGTCCTGACTTTC.

The CDR3 here is CASSHRDRGLREQFF. CDR3 nucleotides: TGTGCCAGCAGTCACCGGGACAGGGGGCTCCGGGAGCAGTTCTTC. The chain employs TRBV14 and TRBJ2-1; 12 bases align to TRBD1. Germline CDR1 reads SGHDN; CDR2 reads FVKESK. The V and J ends lost 6 bases and 10 bases, in that order; junction bases with no gene match: 10. This CDR3 is built from 15 residues.

The rearrangement uses TRBV24-1 and TRBJ1-1; D possibly corresponds to TRBD1 (5 bases). The ends were cut back, 3 bases at V and 4 bases at J, with 11 bases in the middle. This CDR3 contains 14 residues. Germline CDR1 is KGHDR and CDR2 is SFDVKD. The CDR3 coding sequence is TGTGCCACCAGTGATCCCGGGAGGGGCACTGAAGCTTTCTTT. It encodes CATSDPGRGTEAFF.

This rearrangement joins TRBV30 to TRBJ1-1; D unresolved. The CDR3 length is 13 residues. Germline lookup yields CDR1 GTSNPN and CDR2 SVGIG (reference sequence). V lost 4 bases and J 3 bases, leaving 12 bases between the germline ends. The CDR3 is CAWIWTEDTEAFF. In DNA, the CDR3 is TGTGCCTGGATCTGGACGGAGGACACTGAAGCTTTCTTT.

The chain has TRBV12-3 or TRBV12-4 and TRBJ1-1, with unresolved D. The germline V and J ends were trimmed by 4 bases and 4 bases, with 7 bases remaining between them. The CDR3 totals 12 residues. For the CDR3, the DNA is TGTGCCAGCAGTTATGTTATCACTGAAGCTTTCTTT. This codes for CASSYVITEAFF.

The chain is built from TRBV15 and TRBJ1-3, with a weak D call TRBD1 (6 bases). V was cut by 0 bases and J by 2 bases, with 8 bases left in between. The CDR3 runs to 15 residues. Germline V gives CDR1 LNHNV, CDR2 YYDKDF (reference sequence). CDR3 residues: CATSRDRTAGNTIYF. CDR3 bases: TGTGCCACCAGCAGAGATAGGACAGCTGGAAACACCATATATTTT.

This clone has a single count. The chain has TRBV7-2 and TRBJ1-2; D is ambiguous. V shed 3 bases and J shed 3 bases, with 5 bases lying between them. The CDR3 totals 12 residues. CDR1 SGHTA and CDR2 FQGNSA come from the germline V gene. The CDR3 sequence: CASSFEYYGYTF. The CDR3 DNA reads TGTGCCAGCAGCTTTGAGTACTATGGCTACACCTTC.

The CDR3 DNA is TGCGCCAGCAGCCAGGGACAGGGGGCCAGCAATCAGCCCCAGCATTTT. Translated, it gives CASSQGQGASNQPQHF. The chain has TRBV4-1 and TRBJ1-5; 12 nucleotides align to TRBD1. Germline CDR1 reads MGHRA; CDR2 reads YSYEKL. There are 16 residues in the CDR3. Trimming removed 3 bases from V and 1 base from J; junction bases left unmatched: 1.

The chain joins TRBV2 to TRBJ1-5, with TRBD1 as a possible D gene (5 bases). The CDR3 consists of 15 residues. The germline V gene encodes CDR1 SNHLY and CDR2 FYNNEI. The V and J ends lost 7 bases and 0 bases respectively, with 13 bases between them. In nucleotides, the CDR3 is TGTGCCAGCATAAAGGGACTATATAGCAATCAGCCCCAGCATTTT. Residues: CASIKGLYSNQPQHF.

This clone showed up just once. The V call is TRBV15, the J call TRBJ1-5, with no clear D. CDR3 size: 12 residues. With 6 bases removed from V and 1 base from J, the gap between germline ends came to 4 bases. Looked up from germline, CDR1 is LNHNV and CDR2 is YYDKDF (reference sequence). The DNA for the CDR3 is TGTGCCACCAGTCTAAGCAATCAGCCCCAGCATTTT. It encodes CATSLSNQPQHF. The variable domain in full, completed from reference TRBV15 and TRBJ1-5, reads DAMVIQNPRYQVTQFGKPVTLSCSQTLNHNVMYWYQQKSSQAPKLLFHYYDKDFNNEADTPDNFQSRRPNTSFCFLDIRSPGLGDTAMYLCATSLSNQPQHFGDGTRLSIL.

This rearrangement joins TRBV9 to TRBJ2-3, with unresolved D. CDR1 is SGDLS, CDR2 YYNGEE, per germline. This CDR3 has 14 amino acids. Trimming shortened V by 6 bases and J by 2 bases, and 13 bases separated the two germline ends. CDR3 sequence (DNA): TGTGCCAGCACCTACTACGCGTCCACAGATACGCAGTATTTT. It codes for CASTYYASTDTQYF.